The 18 T cell receptor beta chains below were found in one sample sequenced in a study of shared clonotypes between healthy human individuals (TCRdb year 2020). CD8 naive samples were obtained by positive selection for CCR7 among CD45RO-negative cells, yielding a CD45RA+CCR7+ population from which TemRA cells were excluded. Library method: the immunoSEQ multiplex PCR assay. This immuneACCESS table, as held by TCRdb, lists in-frame sequences with V and J called but not all clones. Of the missing ones, under half trace to an unresolved V gene in checked studies; the others have no known cause. A total of millions of clones appear in this sample, approximately 94% of them only once. 1.5% to 2% of the sample is taken by the ten largest. Sequenced input: naive CD8+ T cells from PBMCs. The meaning of the sample's cell subset or site label: CD45RA+CCR7+. The receptor source for this set is a man younger than 30 in good health. Some clones in this sample may be carry-over from other donors' samples.

A single count supports this clone. The chain employs TRBV28 and TRBJ2-7; no firm D call. The ends were cut back, 2 bases at V and 4 bases at J, with 9 bases in the middle. This CDR3 comprises 13 residues. Germline values: CDR1 MDHEN, CDR2 SYDVKM. The CDR3 sequence is CASSLIPKYEQYF. CDR3 sequence (DNA): TGTGCCAGCAGTTTAATCCCGAAGTACGAGCAGTACTTC. The variable domain in full, completed from reference TRBV28 and TRBJ2-7, reads DVKVTQSSRYLVKRTGEKVFLECVQDMDHENMFWYRQDPGLGLRLIYFSYDVKMKEKGDIPEGYSVSREKKERFSLILESASTNQTSMYLCASSLIPKYEQYFGPGTRLTVT.

The chain carries TRBV7-9 and TRBJ2-3, with a tentative D call TRBD2 (7 bases). The V gene's germline CDR1 is SEHNR and CDR2 FQNEAQ (reference sequence). The CDR3 spans 16 residues. Trimming removed 2 bases at V and 7 bases at J, with 19 bases between. The CDR3 sequence is CASSLPGGQMPYTQYF. In nucleotides, the CDR3 is TGTGCCAGCAGCTTACCGGGGGGCCAAATGCCATATACGCAGTATTTT.

As regards this clone: Other DNA sequences in this specimen translate into the identical CDR3. The gene calls are TRBV5-6 and TRBJ2-7; 9 bases line up with TRBD1. V dropped 4 bases and J dropped 4; count of bases not matched to a gene: 3. The CDR3 is 13 residues long. The germline gives CDR1 SGHDT, CDR2 YYEEEE. In DNA form, the CDR3 reads TGTGCCAGCAGCCTGGACAGGGGTTACGAGCAGTACTTC. This codes for CASSLDRGYEQYF.

The V and J genes are TRBV5-6 and TRBJ2-1; 7 bases map to TRBD1. The germline V gene encodes CDR1 SGHDT and CDR2 YYEEEE. The CDR3 has 13 residues. The V and J ends lost 4 bases and 6 bases, in that order; junction bases with no gene match: 4. The CDR3 coding sequence is TGTGCCAGCAGCCAAGGGACAGCCAATGAGCAGTTCTTC. Amino acids: CASSQGTANEQFF.

The V and J genes are TRBV19 and TRBJ2-5; D unresolved. From germline, CDR1 is LNHDA and CDR2 SQIVND (reference sequence). The CDR3 sequence is 16 residues long. Trimming took off 5 bases at V and 0 bases at J, with 16 bases between the two ends. The CDR3 DNA reads as TGTGCCAGTAGTCTCGACCACGGACCATACCAAGAGACCCAGTACTTC. This encodes CASSLDHGPYQETQYF.

The rearrangement uses TRBV6-5 and TRBJ2-2; TRBD2 is a possible D gene (6 bases). In germline, CDR1 is MNHEY, CDR2 SVGAGI. The CDR3 covers 14 residues. With 6 bases removed from V and 4 bases from J, the gap between germline ends came to 12 bases. The chain's CDR3 is CASRGGLATGELFF. CDR3 in DNA: TGTGCCAGCAGGGGAGGACTGGCCACCGGGGAGCTGTTTTTT.

The rearrangement links TRBV28 to TRBJ2-3, with D hard to call. Germline V gene sequence: CDR1 MDHEN, CDR2 SYDVKM. The CDR3 spans 15 residues. Trimming removed 1 base at V and 0 bases at J, with 8 bases between. The DNA for the CDR3 is TGTGCCAGCAGTTTATTTGGCGGTAGCACAGATACGCAGTATTTT. It translates to CASSLFGGSTDTQYF.

This clone has just a few counts. This sequence joins TRBV7-9 and TRBJ1-1, with a weak D call TRBD1 (5 bases). Germline V CDR1 and CDR2: SEHNR, FQNEAQ (reference sequence). The CDR3 runs 14 residues. V lost 5 bases, J lost 0 bases, and 10 bases lay in between. The DNA for the CDR3 is TGTGCCAGCAGCATTGGGGGACTGAACACTGAAGCTTTCTTT. Amino acids: CASSIGGLNTEAFF.

This sequence joins TRBV7-3 and TRBJ2-1; TRBD1 might be the D (5 bases). The CDR3 consists of 13 residues. The V end lost 5 bases, the J end lost 0 bases, and 5 bases lay between the germline ends. Germline lookup yields CDR1 SGHTA and CDR2 FQGTGA. As DNA, the CDR3 is TGTGCCAGCAGCCAGGGCTCCTACAATGAGCAGTTCTTC. Encoded protein: CASSQGSYNEQFF.

The rearrangement uses TRBV11-3 and TRBJ2-1; 7 nucleotides match TRBD1. V lost 3 bases to trimming and J lost 5 bases; unmatched junction nucleotides: 13. Germline V gene lookup returns CDR1 SGHNT and CDR2 YENEEA. This CDR3 has 17 amino acids. CDR3 sequence reads: CASSLNRGSYGNNEQFF. DNA of the CDR3: TGTGCCAGCAGCTTGAACAGGGGAAGCTATGGTAACAATGAGCAGTTCTTC.

The chain is built from TRBV7-2 and TRBJ1-5; possible D gene TRBD1, 6 bases. The CDR3 contains 16 residues. Germline lookup yields CDR1 SGHTA and CDR2 FQGNSA. Trimming left V 5 bases short and J 2 bases short, with 16 bases between. The CDR3 protein is CASSLSQGWGNQPQHF. CDR3 DNA sequence: TGTGCCAGCAGCCTATCACAGGGTTGGGGCAATCAGCCCCAGCATTTT.

The chain couples TRBV28 to TRBJ1-5; perhaps TRBD1 as D (6 bases). The V and J ends lost 8 bases and 2 bases respectively, with 13 bases between them. Germline values: CDR1 MDHEN, CDR2 SYDVKM. This CDR3 is built from 14 residues. The CDR3 coding sequence is TGTGCCAGCGAAACAGGGAGCCGCAATCAGCCCCAGCATTTT. Residues: CASETGSRNQPQHF.

This clone has a single count. The V and J genes are TRBV11-2 and TRBJ2-7; tentatively, D is TRBD1 (6 bases). Trimming took off 3 bases at V and 0 bases at J, with 15 bases between the two ends. CDR1 and CDR2 (germline): SGHAT, FQNNGV. This CDR3 contains 16 residues. The chain's CDR3 is CASSFGTPDSSYEQYF. DNA of the CDR3: TGTGCCAGCAGCTTCGGGACACCCGATTCCTCCTACGAGCAGTACTTC.

The genes are TRBV27 and TRBJ2-7; TRBD2 might be the D (5 bases). CDR3 length: 14 residues. CDR1 and CDR2 (germline): MNHEY, SMNVEV (reference sequence). Trimming took off 7 bases at V and 4 bases at J, with 17 bases between the two ends. The CDR3 DNA sequence: TGTGCCAGCACCCCGGGAAGCCGACGATACGAGCAGTACTTC. Translation: CASTPGSRRYEQYF.

The chain employs TRBV15 and TRBJ2-1; 10 bases are a match to TRBD2. V trimming: 6 bases; J trimming: 3 bases; junction bases outside the gene matches: 2. Germline V gene data show CDR1 as LNHNV and CDR2 as YYDKDF (reference sequence). This CDR3 has 14 residues. The CDR3 is CATSASGSYNEQFF. The CDR3 DNA reads TGTGCCACCAGTGCTAGCGGGAGCTACAATGAGCAGTTCTTC.

V is TRBV4-2 and J is TRBJ2-2; D remains unclear. The V gene's germline CDR1 is LGHNA and CDR2 YNFKEQ. The CDR3 loop spans 12 amino acids. With 3 bases removed from V and 6 bases from J, the gap between germline ends came to 5 bases. CDR3 loop: CASSHLSGELFF. CDR3 sequence (DNA): TGTGCCAGCAGCCATCTCTCCGGGGAGCTGTTTTTT.

Only one count was recorded for this clone. This chain joins TRBV9 and TRBJ2-5; 7 nucleotides align to TRBD1. Germline-derived CDR1 and CDR2 are SGDLS and YYNGEE. V dropped 0 bases and J dropped 2; count of bases not matched to a gene: 4. The length of the CDR3 is 15 residues. DNA for the CDR3: TGTGCCAGCAGCGTAGAGGGACAGAAGCAAGAGACCCAGTACTTC. It codes for CASSVEGQKQETQYF.

This rearrangement joins TRBV19 to TRBJ1-1; 9 bases map to TRBD1. This CDR3 region has 14 residues. Germline values: CDR1 LNHDA, CDR2 SQIVND (reference sequence). V shed 3 bases and J 5 bases; nucleotides not matched to a gene: 4. The CDR3: CASSMTGGQTEAFF. The DNA of the CDR3 is TGTGCCAGTAGTATGACAGGGGGGCAAACTGAAGCTTTCTTT.